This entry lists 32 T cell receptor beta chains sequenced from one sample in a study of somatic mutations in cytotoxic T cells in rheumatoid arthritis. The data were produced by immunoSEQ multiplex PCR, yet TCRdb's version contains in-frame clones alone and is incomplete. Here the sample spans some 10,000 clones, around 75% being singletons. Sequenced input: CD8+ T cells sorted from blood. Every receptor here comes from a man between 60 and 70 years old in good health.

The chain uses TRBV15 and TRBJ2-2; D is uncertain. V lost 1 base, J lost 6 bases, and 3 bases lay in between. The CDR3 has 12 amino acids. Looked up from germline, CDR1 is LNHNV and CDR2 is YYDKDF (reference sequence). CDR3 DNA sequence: TGTGCCACCAGCAGAGTAGCCGGGGAGCTGTTTTTT. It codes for CATSRVAGELFF.

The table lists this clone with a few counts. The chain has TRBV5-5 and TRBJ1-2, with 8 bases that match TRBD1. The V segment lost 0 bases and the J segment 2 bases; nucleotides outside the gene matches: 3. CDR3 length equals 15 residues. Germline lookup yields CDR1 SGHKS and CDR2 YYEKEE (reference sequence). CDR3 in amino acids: CASSLAGGANYGYTF. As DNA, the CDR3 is TGTGCCAGCAGCTTGGCAGGGGGCGCGAACTATGGCTACACCTTC.

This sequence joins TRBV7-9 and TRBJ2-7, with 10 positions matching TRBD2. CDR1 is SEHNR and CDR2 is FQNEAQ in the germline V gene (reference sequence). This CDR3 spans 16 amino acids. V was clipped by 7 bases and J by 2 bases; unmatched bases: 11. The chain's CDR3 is CASIPSGREIAYEQYF. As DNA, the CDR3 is TGTGCCAGCATCCCCAGCGGGAGGGAGATCGCCTACGAGCAGTACTTC.

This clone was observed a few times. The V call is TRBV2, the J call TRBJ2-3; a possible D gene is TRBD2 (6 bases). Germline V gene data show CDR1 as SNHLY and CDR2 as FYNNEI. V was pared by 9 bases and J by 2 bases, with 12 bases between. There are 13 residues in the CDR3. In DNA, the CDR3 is TGTGCCAGTTGGGCGGGGACCACAGATACGCAGTATTTT. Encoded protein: CASWAGTTDTQYF.

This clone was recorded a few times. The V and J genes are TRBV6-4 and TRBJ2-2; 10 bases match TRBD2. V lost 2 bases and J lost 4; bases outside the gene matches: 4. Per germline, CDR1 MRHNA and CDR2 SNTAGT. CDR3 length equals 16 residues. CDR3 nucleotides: TGTGCCAGCAGTGACAGGACTAGCGGACCCACCGGGGAGCTGTTTTTT. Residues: CASSDRTSGPTGELFF.

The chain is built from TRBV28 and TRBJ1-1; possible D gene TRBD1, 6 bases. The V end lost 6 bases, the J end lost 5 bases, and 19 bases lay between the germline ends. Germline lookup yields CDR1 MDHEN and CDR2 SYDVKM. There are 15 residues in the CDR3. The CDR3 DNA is TGTGCCAGCAGGGAGGAGGACAGTTTTCAAACTGAAGCTTTCTTT. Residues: CASREEDSFQTEAFF.

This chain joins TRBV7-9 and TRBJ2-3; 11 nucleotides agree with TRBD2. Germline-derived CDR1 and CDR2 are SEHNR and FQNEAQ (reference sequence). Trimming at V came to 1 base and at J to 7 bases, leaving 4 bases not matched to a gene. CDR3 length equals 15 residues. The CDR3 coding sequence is TGTGCCAGCAGCTTAGAAGGACTAGCGGGTTATACGCAGTATTTT. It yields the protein CASSLEGLAGYTQYF.

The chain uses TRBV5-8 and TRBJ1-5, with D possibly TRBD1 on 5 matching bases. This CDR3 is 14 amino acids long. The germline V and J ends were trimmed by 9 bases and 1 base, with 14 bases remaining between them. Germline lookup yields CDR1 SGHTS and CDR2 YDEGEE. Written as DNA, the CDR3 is TGTGCCACTTCGACAGAAGAAAGCAATCAGCCCCAGCATTTT. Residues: CATSTEESNQPQHF.

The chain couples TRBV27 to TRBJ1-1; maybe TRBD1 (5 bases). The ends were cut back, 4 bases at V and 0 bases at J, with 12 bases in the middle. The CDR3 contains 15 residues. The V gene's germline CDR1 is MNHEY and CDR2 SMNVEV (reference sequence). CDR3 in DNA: TGTGCCAGCAGTTCAAGGGGAGGGATGAACACTGAAGCTTTCTTT. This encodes CASSSRGGMNTEAFF.

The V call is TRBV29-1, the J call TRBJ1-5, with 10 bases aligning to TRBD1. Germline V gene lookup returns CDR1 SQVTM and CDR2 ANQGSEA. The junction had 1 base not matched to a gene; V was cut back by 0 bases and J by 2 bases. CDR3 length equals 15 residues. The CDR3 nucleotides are TGCAGCGTTGAAGATGGGACAGGGGGCAATCAGCCCCAGCATTTT. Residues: CSVEDGTGGNQPQHF. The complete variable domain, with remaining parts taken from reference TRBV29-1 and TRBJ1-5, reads SAVISQKPSRDICQRGTSLTIQCQVDSQVTMMFWYRQQPGQSLTLIATANQGSEATYESGFVIDKFPISRPNLTFSTLTVSNMSPEDSSIYLCSVEDGTGGNQPQHFGDGTRLSIL.

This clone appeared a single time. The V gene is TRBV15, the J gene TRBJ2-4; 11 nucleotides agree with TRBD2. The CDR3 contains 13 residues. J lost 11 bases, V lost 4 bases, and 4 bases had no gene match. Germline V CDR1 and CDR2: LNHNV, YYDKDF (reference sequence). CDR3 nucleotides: TGTGCCACCAGCACTAGCGGGGGGACATTTCAGTACTTC. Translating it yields CATSTSGGTFQYF. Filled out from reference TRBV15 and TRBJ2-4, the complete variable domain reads DAMVIQNPRYQVTQFGKPVTLSCSQTLNHNVMYWYQQKSSQAPKLLFHYYDKDFNNEADTPDNFQSRRPNTSFCFLDIRSPGLGDTAMYLCATSTSGGTFQYFGAGTRLSVL.

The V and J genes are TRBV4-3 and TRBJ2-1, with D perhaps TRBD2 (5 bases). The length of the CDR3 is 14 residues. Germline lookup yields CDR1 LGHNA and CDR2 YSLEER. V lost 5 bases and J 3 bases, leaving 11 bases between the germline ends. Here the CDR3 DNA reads TGCGCCAGCAGCTCCCAGCGGTTCTACAATGAGCAGTTCTTC. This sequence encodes CASSSQRFYNEQFF.

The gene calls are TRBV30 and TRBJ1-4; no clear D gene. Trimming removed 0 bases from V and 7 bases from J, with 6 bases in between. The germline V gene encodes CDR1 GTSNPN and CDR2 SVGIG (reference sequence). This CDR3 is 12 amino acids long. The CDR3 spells CAWSVQGEKLFF. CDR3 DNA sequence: TGTGCCTGGAGTGTACAAGGTGAAAAACTGTTTTTT. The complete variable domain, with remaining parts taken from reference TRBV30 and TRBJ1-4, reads SQTIHQWPATLVQPVGSPLSLECTVEGTSNPNLYWYRQAAGRGLQLLFYSVGIGQISSEVPQNLSASRPQDRQFILSSKKLLLSDSGFYLCAWSVQGEKLFFGSGTQLSVL.

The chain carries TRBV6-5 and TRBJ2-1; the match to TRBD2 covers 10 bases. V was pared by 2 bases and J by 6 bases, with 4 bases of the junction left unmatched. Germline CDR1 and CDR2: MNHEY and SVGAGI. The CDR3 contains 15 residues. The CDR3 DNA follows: TGTGCCAGCAGTTACGTAGCGGGGGGCGGCAATGAGCAGTTCTTC. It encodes CASSYVAGGGNEQFF.

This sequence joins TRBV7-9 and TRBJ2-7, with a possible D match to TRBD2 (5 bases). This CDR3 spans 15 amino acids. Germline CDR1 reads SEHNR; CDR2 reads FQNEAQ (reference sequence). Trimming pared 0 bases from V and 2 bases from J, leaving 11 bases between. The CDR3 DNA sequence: TGTGCCAGCAGCTTAGCTCCTAGCCCAACCTACGAGCAGTACTTC. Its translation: CASSLAPSPTYEQYF.

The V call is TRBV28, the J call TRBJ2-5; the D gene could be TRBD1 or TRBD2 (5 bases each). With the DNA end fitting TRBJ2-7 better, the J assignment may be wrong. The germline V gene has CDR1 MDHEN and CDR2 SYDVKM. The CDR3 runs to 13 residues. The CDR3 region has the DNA TGTGCCAGCAGTTTTTGGGGGTCCTACGAGCAGTACTTC. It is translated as CASSFWGSYEQYF.

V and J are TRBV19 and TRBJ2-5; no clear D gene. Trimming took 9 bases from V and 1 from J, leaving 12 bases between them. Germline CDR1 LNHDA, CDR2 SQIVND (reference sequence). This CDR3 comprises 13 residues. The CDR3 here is CASALGSQETQYF. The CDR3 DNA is TGTGCCAGCGCGTTGGGCAGCCAAGAGACCCAGTACTTC.

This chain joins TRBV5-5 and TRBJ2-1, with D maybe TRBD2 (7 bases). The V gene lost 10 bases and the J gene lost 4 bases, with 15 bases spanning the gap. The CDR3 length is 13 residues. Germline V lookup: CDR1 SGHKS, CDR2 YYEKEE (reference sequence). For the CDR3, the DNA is TGTGCCGTTTCGGGGGGCCCTTACAATGAGCAGTTCTTC. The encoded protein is CAVSGGPYNEQFF.

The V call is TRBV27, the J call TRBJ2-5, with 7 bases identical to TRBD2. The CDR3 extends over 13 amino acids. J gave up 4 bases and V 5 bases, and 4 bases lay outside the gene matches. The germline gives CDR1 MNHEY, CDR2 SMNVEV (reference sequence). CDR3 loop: CASSRTRGETQYF. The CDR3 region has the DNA TGTGCCAGCAGTCGGACTAGGGGAGAGACCCAGTACTTC.

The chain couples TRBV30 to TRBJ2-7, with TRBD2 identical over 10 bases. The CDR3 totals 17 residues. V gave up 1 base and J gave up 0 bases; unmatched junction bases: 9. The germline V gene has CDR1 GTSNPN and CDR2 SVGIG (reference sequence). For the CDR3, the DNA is TGTGCCTGGAGTGAGGTAGCGGGAGGCCTTCTCTCCTACGAGCAGTACTTC. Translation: CAWSEVAGGLLSYEQYF.

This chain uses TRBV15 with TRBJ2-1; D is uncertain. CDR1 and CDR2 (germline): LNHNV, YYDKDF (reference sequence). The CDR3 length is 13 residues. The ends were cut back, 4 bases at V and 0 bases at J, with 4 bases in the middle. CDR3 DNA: TGTGCCACCAGCACGAGCTCCTACAATGAGCAGTTCTTC. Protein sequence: CATSTSSYNEQFF. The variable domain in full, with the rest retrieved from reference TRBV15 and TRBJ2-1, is DAMVIQNPRYQVTQFGKPVTLSCSQTLNHNVMYWYQQKSSQAPKLLFHYYDKDFNNEADTPDNFQSRRPNTSFCFLDIRSPGLGDTAMYLCATSTSSYNEQFFGPGTRLTVL.

DNA of the CDR3: TGTGCCAGCAGCCCTCGGTGGGAGGACAGGGCCTACGAGCAGTACTTC. It specifies CASSPRWEDRAYEQYF. This chain joins TRBV7-6 and TRBJ2-7, with 8 bases identical to TRBD1. Germline values: CDR1 SGHVS, CDR2 FNYEAQ. There are 16 residues in the CDR3. The V and J ends lost 5 bases and 2 bases, in that order; junction bases with no gene match: 11.

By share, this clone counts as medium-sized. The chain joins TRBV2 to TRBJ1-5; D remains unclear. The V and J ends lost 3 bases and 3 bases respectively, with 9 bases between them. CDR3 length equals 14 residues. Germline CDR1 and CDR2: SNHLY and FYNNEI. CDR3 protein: CASSEAGFNQPQHF. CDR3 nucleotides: TGTGCCAGCAGTGAGGCTGGGTTCAATCAGCCCCAGCATTTT.

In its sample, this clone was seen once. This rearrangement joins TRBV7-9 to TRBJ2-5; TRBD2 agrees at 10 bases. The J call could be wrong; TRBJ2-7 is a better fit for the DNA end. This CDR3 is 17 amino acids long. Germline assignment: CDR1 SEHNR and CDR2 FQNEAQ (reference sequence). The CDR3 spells CASSLQAGGLSSYEQYF. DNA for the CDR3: TGTGCCAGCAGCTTACAAGCGGGGGGGCTTAGTTCCTACGAGCAGTACTTC.

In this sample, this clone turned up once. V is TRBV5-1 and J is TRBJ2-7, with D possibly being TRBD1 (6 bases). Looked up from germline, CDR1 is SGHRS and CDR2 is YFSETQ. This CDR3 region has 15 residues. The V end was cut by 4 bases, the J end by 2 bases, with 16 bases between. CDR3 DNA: TGCGCCAGCAGCAGAATTGAGGGGGTTACCTACGAGCAGTACTTC. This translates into CASSRIEGVTYEQYF.

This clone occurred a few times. The DNA for the CDR3 is TGTGCCAGCAGTTTAAAGGGGGCCAATAGCAATCAGCCCCAGCATTTT. It translates to CASSLKGANSNQPQHF. The gene calls are TRBV6-6 and TRBJ1-5; 7 bases are a match to TRBD1. Trimming cost V 4 bases and J 0 bases; bases outside gene matches: 6. The CDR3 has 16 amino acids. Germline V gives CDR1 MNHNY, CDR2 SVGAGI (reference sequence).

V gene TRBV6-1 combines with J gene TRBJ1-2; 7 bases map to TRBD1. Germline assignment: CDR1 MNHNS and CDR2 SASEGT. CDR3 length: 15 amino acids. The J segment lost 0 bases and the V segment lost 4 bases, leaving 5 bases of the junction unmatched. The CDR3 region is CASSVTGIANYGYTF. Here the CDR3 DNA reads TGTGCCAGCAGTGTGACAGGGATCGCTAACTATGGCTACACCTTC.

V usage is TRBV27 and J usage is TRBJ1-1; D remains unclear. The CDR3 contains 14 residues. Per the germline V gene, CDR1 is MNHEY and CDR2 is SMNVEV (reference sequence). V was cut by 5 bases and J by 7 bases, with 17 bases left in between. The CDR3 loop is CASSRFSSTVEAFF. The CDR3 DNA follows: TGTGCCAGCAGTCGATTCTCGAGTACCGTTGAAGCTTTCTTT.

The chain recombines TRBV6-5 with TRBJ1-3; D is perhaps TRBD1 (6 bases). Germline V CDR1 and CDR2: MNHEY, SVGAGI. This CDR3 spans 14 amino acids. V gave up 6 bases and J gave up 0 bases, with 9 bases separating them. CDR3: CASSTGSSGNTIYF. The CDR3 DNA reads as TGTGCCAGCAGCACAGGGAGCTCTGGAAACACCATATATTTT.

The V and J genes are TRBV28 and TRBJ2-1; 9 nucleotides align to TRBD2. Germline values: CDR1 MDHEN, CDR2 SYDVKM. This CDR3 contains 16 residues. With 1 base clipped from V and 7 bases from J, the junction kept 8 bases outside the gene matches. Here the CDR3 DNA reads TGTGCCAGCAGTTTATTCGGACTAGCGCAAGAAAATGAGCAGTTCTTC. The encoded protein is CASSLFGLAQENEQFF. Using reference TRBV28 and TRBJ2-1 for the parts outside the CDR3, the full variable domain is DVKVTQSSRYLVKRTGEKVFLECVQDMDHENMFWYRQDPGLGLRLIYFSYDVKMKEKGDIPEGYSVSREKKERFSLILESASTNQTSMYLCASSLFGLAQENEQFFGPGTRLTVL.

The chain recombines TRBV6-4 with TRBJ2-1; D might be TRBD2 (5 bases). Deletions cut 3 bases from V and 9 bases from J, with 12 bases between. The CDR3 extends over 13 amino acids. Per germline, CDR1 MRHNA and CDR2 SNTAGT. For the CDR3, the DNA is TGTGCCAGCAGTGAGGGTAGCGCGAGTGAGCAGTTCTTC. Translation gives CASSEGSASEQFF.

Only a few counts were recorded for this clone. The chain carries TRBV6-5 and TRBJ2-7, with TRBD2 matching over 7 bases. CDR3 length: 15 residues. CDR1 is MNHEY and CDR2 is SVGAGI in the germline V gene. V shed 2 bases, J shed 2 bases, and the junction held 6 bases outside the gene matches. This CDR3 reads CASSYSPSGTYEQYF. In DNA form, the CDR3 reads TGTGCCAGCAGTTACAGCCCTAGCGGCACCTACGAGCAGTACTTC.